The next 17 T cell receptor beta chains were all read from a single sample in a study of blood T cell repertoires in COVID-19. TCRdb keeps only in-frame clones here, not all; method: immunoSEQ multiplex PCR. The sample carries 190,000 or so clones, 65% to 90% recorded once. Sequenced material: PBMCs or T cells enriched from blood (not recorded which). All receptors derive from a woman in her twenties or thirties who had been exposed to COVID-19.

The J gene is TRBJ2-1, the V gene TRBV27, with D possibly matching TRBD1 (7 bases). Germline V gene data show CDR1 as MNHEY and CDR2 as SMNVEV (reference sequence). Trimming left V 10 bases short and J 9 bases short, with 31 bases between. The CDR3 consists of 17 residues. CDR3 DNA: TGTGCCACCAGAACCCGGACAGGACTCCTGGTCGGGGGTGAGCAGTTCTTC. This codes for CATRTRTGLLVGGEQFF.

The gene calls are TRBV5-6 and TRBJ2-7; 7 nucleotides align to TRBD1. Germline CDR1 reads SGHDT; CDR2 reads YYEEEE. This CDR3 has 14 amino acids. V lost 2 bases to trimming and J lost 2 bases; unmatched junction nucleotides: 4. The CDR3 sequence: CASSFGTAAYEQYF. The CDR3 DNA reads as TGTGCCAGCAGCTTTGGGACAGCAGCCTACGAGCAGTACTTC.

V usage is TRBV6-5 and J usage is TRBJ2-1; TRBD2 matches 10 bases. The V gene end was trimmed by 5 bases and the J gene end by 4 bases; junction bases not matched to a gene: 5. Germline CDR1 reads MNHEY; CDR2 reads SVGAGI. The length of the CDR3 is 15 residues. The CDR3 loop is CASSSGGAGYNEQFF. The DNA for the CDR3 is TGTGCCAGCAGTAGCGGGGGGGCGGGATACAATGAGCAGTTCTTC.

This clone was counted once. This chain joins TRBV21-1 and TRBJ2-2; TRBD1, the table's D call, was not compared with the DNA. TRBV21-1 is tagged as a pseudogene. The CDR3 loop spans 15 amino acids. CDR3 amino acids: CASSNPKGVPGELFF. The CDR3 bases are TGTGCCAGCAGCAATCCGAAGGGGGTACCCGGGGAGCTGTTTTTT.

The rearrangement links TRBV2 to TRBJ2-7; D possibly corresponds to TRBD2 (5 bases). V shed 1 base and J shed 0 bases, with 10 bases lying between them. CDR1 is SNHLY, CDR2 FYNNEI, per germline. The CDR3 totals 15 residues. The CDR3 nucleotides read TGTGCCAGCAGTGAAGGGCAGGCGGGCTCCTACGAGCAGTACTTC. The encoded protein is CASSEGQAGSYEQYF.

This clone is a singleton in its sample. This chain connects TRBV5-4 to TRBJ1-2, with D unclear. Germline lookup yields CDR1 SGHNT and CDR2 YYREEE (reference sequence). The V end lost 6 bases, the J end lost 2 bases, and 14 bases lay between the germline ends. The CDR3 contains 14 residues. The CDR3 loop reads CASTPGLRNYGYTF. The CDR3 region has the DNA TGTGCCAGCACCCCAGGACTGCGAAACTATGGCTACACCTTC.

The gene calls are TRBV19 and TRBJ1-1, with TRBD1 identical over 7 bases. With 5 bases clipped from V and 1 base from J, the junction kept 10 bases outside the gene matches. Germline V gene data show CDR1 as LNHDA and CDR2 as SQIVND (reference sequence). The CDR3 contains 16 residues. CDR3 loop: CASSPRTGKGNTEAFF. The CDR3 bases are TGTGCCAGTAGTCCCAGGACAGGTAAGGGGAACACTGAAGCTTTCTTT. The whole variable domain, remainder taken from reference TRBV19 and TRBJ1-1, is DGGITQSPKYLFRKEGQNVTLSCEQNLNHDAMYWYRQDPGQGLRLIYYSQIVNDFQKGDIAEGYSVSREKKESFPLTVTSAQKNPTAFYLCASSPRTGKGNTEAFFGQGTRLTVV.

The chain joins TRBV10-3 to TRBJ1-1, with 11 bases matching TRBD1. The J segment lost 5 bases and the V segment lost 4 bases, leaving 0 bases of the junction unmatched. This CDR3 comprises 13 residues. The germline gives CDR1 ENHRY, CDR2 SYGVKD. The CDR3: CAISGDRGTEAFF. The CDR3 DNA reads TGTGCCATCAGTGGGGACAGGGGGACTGAAGCTTTCTTT.

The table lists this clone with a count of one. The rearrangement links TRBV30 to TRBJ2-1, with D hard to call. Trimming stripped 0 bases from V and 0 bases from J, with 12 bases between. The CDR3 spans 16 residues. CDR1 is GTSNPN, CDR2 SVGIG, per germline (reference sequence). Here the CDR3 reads CAWSVRSWSSYNEQFF. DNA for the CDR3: TGTGCCTGGAGTGTACGATCATGGAGCTCCTACAATGAGCAGTTCTTC.

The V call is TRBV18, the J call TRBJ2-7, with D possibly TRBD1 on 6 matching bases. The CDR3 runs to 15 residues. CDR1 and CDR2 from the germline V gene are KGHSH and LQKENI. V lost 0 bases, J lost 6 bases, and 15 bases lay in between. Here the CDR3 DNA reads TGTGCCAGCTCACCACCTAGCCAGGGGAACGCCGAGCAGTACTTC. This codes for CASSPPSQGNAEQYF. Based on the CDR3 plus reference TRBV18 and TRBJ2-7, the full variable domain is NAGVMQNPRHLVRRRGQEARLRCSPMKGHSHVYWYRQLPEEGLKFMVYLQKENIIDESGMPKERFSAEFPKEGPSILRIQQVVRGDSAAYFCASSPPSQGNAEQYFGPGTRLTVT.

The CDR3, as DNA: TGTGCCAGCACTAGCGGGTACGAGCAGTACTTC. It specifies CASTSGYEQYF. The chain links TRBV25-1 to TRBJ2-7, with 8 bases fitting TRBD2. Germline V gene sequence: CDR1 MGHDK, CDR2 SYGVNS. Losses at the gene ends were 7 bases for V and 4 bases for J; bases not matched to a gene: 0. The CDR3 has 11 residues.

The CDR3 loop reads CAITPGTGGRGANVLTF. CDR3 bases: TGTGCCATTACGCCCGGGACAGGGGGTCGTGGGGCCAACGTCCTGACTTTC. The rearrangement uses TRBV2 and TRBJ2-6; 11 nucleotides align to TRBD1. Trimming at V came to 10 bases and at J to 3 bases, leaving 11 bases not matched to a gene. Germline-derived CDR1 and CDR2 are SNHLY and FYNNEI. This CDR3 spans 17 amino acids.

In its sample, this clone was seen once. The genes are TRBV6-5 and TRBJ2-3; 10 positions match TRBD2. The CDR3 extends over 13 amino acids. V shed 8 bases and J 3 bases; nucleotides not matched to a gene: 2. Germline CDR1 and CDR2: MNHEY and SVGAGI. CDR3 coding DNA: TGTGCCAGCCAGCGGGGGGGAACAGATACGCAGTATTTT. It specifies CASQRGGTDTQYF.

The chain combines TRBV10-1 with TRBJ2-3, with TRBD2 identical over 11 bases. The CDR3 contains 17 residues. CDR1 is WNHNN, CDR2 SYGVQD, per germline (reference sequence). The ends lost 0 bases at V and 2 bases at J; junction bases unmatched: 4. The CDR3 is CASSESGLAGLTDTQYF. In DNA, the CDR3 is TGCGCCAGCAGTGAGTCCGGACTAGCGGGCCTCACAGATACGCAGTATTTT.

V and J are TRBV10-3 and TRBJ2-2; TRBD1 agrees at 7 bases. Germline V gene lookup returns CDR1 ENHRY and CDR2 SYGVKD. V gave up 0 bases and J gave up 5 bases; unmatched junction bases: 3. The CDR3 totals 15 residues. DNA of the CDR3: TGTGCCATCAGTGAGTCGGCAGGGGGAACCGGGGAGCTGTTTTTT. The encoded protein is CAISESAGGTGELFF.

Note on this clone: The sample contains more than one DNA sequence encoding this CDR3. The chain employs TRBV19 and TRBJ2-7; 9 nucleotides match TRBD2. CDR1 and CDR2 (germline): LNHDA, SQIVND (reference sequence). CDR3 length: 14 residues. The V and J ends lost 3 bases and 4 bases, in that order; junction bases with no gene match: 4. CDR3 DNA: TGTGCCAGTAGTATGGCGGGGGGGCCATACGAGCAGTACTTC. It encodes CASSMAGGPYEQYF. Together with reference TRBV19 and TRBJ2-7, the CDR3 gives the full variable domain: DGGITQSPKYLFRKEGQNVTLSCEQNLNHDAMYWYRQDPGQGLRLIYYSQIVNDFQKGDIAEGYSVSREKKESFPLTVTSAQKNPTAFYLCASSMAGGPYEQYFGPGTRLTVT.

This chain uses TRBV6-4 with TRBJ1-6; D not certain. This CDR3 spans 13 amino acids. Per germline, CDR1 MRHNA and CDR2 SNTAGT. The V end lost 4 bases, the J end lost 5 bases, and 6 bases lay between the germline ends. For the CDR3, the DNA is TGTGCCAGCAGTGGACGGGATAATTCACCCCTCCACTTT. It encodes CASSGRDNSPLHF.